The rows below give T cell receptor beta chains drawn from one sample of a study of early T cells in non-severe SARS-CoV-2 infection. MiXCR was run by TCRdb on the 5' RACE reads, yielding one entry per CDR3 protein. The sample yields more than 25,000 distinct CDR3 sequences, roughly 4.7% seen once. Sequenced input: whole blood. The receptors stem from an adult who was a healthcare worker with PCR-confirmed SARS-CoV-2 infection or an uninfected control (not recorded which). Each CDR3 is given with its conserved first and last residue. The D gene is left open where the match is weak.

j_call: TRBJ1-3
v_call: TRBV20-1
d_call: TRBD1
cdr3_aa: CSARGQGENTIYF

j_call: TRBJ2-7
v_call: TRBV7-9
d_call: TRBD1
cdr3_aa: CASSWGQGVDEQYF

j_call: TRBJ2-7
v_call: TRBV2
d_call: .
cdr3_aa: CASSDLSYEQYF

j_call: TRBJ1-1
v_call: TRBV9
d_call: .
cdr3_aa: CASSISGNTEAFF

j_call: TRBJ2-1
v_call: TRBV2
d_call: .
cdr3_aa: CASQDALGWEQFF

j_call: TRBJ1-4
v_call: TRBV20-1
d_call: .
cdr3_aa: CSARNPDREKLFF

j_call: TRBJ1-2
v_call: TRBV19
d_call: .
cdr3_aa: CASSIATALTANYGYTF

j_call: TRBJ2-2
v_call: TRBV24-1
d_call: TRBD1
cdr3_aa: CATSATGDTGELFF

j_call: TRBJ1-1
v_call: TRBV3-2
d_call: .
cdr3_aa: CASSQDTRKHPNTEAFF

j_call: TRBJ2-7
v_call: TRBV7-2
d_call: .
cdr3_aa: CASSLGLISNYEQYF

j_call: TRBJ1-1
v_call: TRBV7-9
d_call: .
cdr3_aa: CASSHLTTEAFF

j_call: TRBJ2-3
v_call: TRBV10-3
d_call: TRBD1
cdr3_aa: CATSDRGLTDTQYF

j_call: TRBJ2-7
v_call: TRBV2
d_call: TRBD2
cdr3_aa: CASSGGTFSEQYF

j_call: TRBJ2-7
v_call: TRBV6-2/TRBV6-3
d_call: TRBD2
cdr3_aa: CASRSSWGGSYEQYF

j_call: TRBJ2-3
v_call: TRBV13
d_call: .
cdr3_aa: CASSHTLTDTQYF

j_call: TRBJ2-5
v_call: TRBV9
d_call: TRBD2
cdr3_aa: CASSAHSGGARETQYF

j_call: TRBJ2-1
v_call: TRBV30
d_call: .
cdr3_aa: CAWSSWRGQNNEQFF

j_call: TRBJ2-3
v_call: TRBV5-4
d_call: .
cdr3_aa: CASSRGGGATDTQYF

j_call: TRBJ2-2
v_call: TRBV6-5
d_call: .
cdr3_aa: CASSRRSGLNTGELFF

j_call: TRBJ2-3
v_call: TRBV4-1
d_call: .
cdr3_aa: CASSQVTAITDTQYF

j_call: TRBJ1-5
v_call: TRBV19
d_call: .
cdr3_aa: CASKQGGSNQPQHF

j_call: TRBJ2-7
v_call: TRBV30
d_call: .
cdr3_aa: CAWRWGPSEQYF

j_call: TRBJ2-1
v_call: TRBV12-5
d_call: .
cdr3_aa: CASDSGADYREQFF

j_call: TRBJ1-1
v_call: TRBV5-1
d_call: .
cdr3_aa: CASSRRWENTEAFF

j_call: TRBJ2-3
v_call: TRBV12-3/TRBV12-4
d_call: .
cdr3_aa: CASSLVPDTQYF

j_call: TRBJ1-1
v_call: TRBV13
d_call: .
cdr3_aa: CASSPRLNTEAFF

j_call: TRBJ1-1
v_call: TRBV7-9
d_call: .
cdr3_aa: CASSLLTGADTEAFF

j_call: TRBJ1-1
v_call: TRBV7-9
d_call: TRBD1
cdr3_aa: CASSARQGFEAFF

j_call: TRBJ2-1
v_call: TRBV7-9
d_call: .
cdr3_aa: CASSPRWTGTDNEQFF

j_call: TRBJ1-2
v_call: TRBV6-1
d_call: .
cdr3_aa: CASSEWEVGYGYTF

j_call: TRBJ2-7
v_call: TRBV30
d_call: .
cdr3_aa: CACGGIRYEQYF

j_call: TRBJ1-1
v_call: TRBV7-9
d_call: .
cdr3_aa: CASSLVGNTEAFF

j_call: TRBJ2-3
v_call: TRBV29-1
d_call: .
cdr3_aa: CSVAGKRYDTQYF

j_call: TRBJ1-4
v_call: TRBV6-4
d_call: .
cdr3_aa: CASSRQTTNEKLFF

j_call: TRBJ2-7
v_call: TRBV5-1
d_call: .
cdr3_aa: CASSYPRGDHEQYF

j_call: TRBJ2-3
v_call: TRBV30
d_call: TRBD1
cdr3_aa: CACLQGFGTDTQYF

j_call: TRBJ2-7
v_call: TRBV5-1
d_call: .
cdr3_aa: CASSLLAGRAYEQYF

j_call: TRBJ2-1
v_call: TRBV4-2
d_call: TRBD2
cdr3_aa: CASSPAGTSGNNEQFF

j_call: TRBJ1-4
v_call: TRBV5-1
d_call: .
cdr3_aa: CASRVEGGEKLFF

j_call: TRBJ1-4
v_call: TRBV10-3
d_call: .
cdr3_aa: CAITPSRFGEKLFF

j_call: TRBJ1-5
v_call: TRBV7-6
d_call: TRBD1
cdr3_aa: CASSEGQGMGQPQHF

j_call: TRBJ2-7
v_call: TRBV18
d_call: TRBD2
cdr3_aa: CASSPTSGRNYEQYF

j_call: TRBJ2-7
v_call: TRBV6-5
d_call: .
cdr3_aa: CASSYSTGTRRSYEQYF

j_call: TRBJ1-3
v_call: TRBV14
d_call: .
cdr3_aa: CASSLYEVTSSGNTIYF